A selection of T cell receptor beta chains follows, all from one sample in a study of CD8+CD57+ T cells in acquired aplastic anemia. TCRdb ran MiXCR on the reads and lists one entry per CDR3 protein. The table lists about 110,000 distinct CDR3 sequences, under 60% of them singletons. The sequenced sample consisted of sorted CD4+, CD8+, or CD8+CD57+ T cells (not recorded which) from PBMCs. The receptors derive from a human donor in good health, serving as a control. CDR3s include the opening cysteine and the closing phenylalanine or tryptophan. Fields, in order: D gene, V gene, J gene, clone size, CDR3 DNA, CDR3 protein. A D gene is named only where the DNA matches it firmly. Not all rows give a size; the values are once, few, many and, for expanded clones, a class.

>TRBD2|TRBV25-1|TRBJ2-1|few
TGTGCCAGCAGCATAGGGGCTAGCGGGGGGTACAATGAGCAGTTCTTC
CASSIGASGGYNEQFF
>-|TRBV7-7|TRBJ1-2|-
TGTGCCAGTACCGATAGCGGGAGTCAAGGCTACACCTTC
CASTDSGSQGYTF
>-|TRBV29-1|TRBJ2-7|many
TGCAGCGTTGCTTCTGGGATCGACTACGAGCAGTACTTC
CSVASGIDYEQYF
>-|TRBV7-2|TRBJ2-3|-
TGTGCCAGCAGCTTCAGGACAGATACGCAGTATTTT
CASSFRTDTQYF
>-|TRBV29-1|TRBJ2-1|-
TGCAGCGTTGGCAACAGACACAATGGGCAGTTCTTC
CSVGNRHNGQFF
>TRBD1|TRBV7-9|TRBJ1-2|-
TGTGCCAGCATCCCCGGTGGGCAGGGGGTTTATGGCTACACCTTC
CASIPGGQGVYGYTF
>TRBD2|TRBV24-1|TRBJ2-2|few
TGTGCCACCAGTGATTTAGCGGGAGACACCGGGGAGCTGTTTTTT
CATSDLAGDTGELFF
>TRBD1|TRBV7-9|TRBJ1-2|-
TGTGCCAGCAGCGGGACAGTTAACTATGGCTACACCTTC
CASSGTVNYGYTF
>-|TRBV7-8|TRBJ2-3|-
TGTGCCAGCAGCTTAGACGGACCCACCTCAGATACGCAGTATTTT
CASSLDGPTSDTQYF
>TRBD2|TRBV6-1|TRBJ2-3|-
TGTGCCAGCGGTGAATCCCTAGCGGGGAACACAGATACGCAGTATTTT
CASGESLAGNTDTQYF
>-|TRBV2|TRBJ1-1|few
TGTGCCAGCAGTGAACTGGGGGAAGCTTTCTTT
CASSELGEAFF
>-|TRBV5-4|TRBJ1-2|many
TGTGCCAGCAGCTTGGTAGGAGGAGGCTATGGCTACACCTTC
CASSLVGGGYGYTF
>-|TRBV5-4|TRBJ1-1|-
TGTGCCAGCAGACCCCGGTGGAGGGGGAGGAACACTGAAGCTTTCTTT
CASRPRWRGRNTEAFF
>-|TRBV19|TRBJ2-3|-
TGTGCCAGTAGTATAGGTGCTACCACAGATACGCAGTATTTT
CASSIGATTDTQYF
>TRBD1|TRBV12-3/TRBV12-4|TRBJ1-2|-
TGTGCCAGCAGTGGACAGGGTTACTATGGCTACACCTTC
CASSGQGYYGYTF
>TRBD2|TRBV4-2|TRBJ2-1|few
TGTGCCAGCAGCCAAGATCCTCGGGGGGGTCTTGATGAGCAGTTCTTC
CASSQDPRGGLDEQFF
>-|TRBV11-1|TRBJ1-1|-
TGTGCCAGCAGCCAGTCTTCACAGGGTTGGAACACTGAAGCTTTCTTT
CASSQSSQGWNTEAFF
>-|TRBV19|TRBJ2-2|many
TGTGCCAGTAGTGATACAGGGACTTTGGCCGGGGAGCTGTTTTTT
CASSDTGTLAGELFF
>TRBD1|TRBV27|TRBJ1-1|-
TGTGCCAGCAGCCCGGGGACAGGACTCACTGAAGCTTTCTTT
CASSPGTGLTEAFF
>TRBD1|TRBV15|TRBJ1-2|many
TGTGCCACCAGCAGTGGGCAGGGGGCCCTCTATAACTATGGCTACACCTTC
CATSSGQGALYNYGYTF
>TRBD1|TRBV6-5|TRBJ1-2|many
TGTGCCAGCAGTTACTCAAGACAGGGCCAAGGCTACACCTTC
CASSYSRQGQGYTF
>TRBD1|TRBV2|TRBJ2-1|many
TGTGCCAGCAGCGTTACCGGGACAGGGTATGCCAATGAGCAGTTCTTC
CASSVTGTGYANEQFF
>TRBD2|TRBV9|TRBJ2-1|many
TGTGCCAGCAGCGCGAGCGGGGGGCCTAGCTCCTACAATGAGCAGTTCTTC
CASSASGGPSSYNEQFF
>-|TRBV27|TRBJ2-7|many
TGTGCCAGCAGTTTATCGGCGGCCTTAAGCTCCTACGAGCAGTACTTC
CASSLSAALSSYEQYF
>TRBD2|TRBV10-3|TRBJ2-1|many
TGTGCCATCCGAAAACCACTAGCGGGGGGGGACAATGAGCAGTTCTTC
CAIRKPLAGGDNEQFF
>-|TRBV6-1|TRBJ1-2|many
TGTGCCAGCAGCCCCGGGGTCCACTATGGCTACACCTTC
CASSPGVHYGYTF
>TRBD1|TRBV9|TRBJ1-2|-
TGTGCCAGCAGCGTAGGACAGGGGTCTAACTATGGCTACACCTTC
CASSVGQGSNYGYTF
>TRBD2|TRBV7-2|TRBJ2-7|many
TGTGCCAGCAGCCCGATGGCGGGGGGTTACGAGCAGTACTTC
CASSPMAGGYEQYF
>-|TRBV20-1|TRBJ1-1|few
TGCAGTGCTAGAGATCCTAGGGTGAACACTGAAGCTTTCTTT
CSARDPRVNTEAFF
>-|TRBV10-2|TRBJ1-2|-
TGCGCCAGCAGTGATCACCCTCTCACAGGGATCTATGGCTACACCTTC
CASSDHPLTGIYGYTF
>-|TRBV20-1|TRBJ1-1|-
TGCAGTGCGGAGACAGAGAACACTGAAGCTTTCTTT
CSAETENTEAFF
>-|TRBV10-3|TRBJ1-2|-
TGTGCCACCCGAAGCCAGGGGCCCTATGGCTACACCTTC
CATRSQGPYGYTF
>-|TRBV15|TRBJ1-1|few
TGTGCCACCAGCAGAGGAACAGCGAACACTGAAGCTTTCTTT
CATSRGTANTEAFF
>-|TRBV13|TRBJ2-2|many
TGTGCCAGCAGCCTGGCAGGGTGGACCGGGGAGCTGTTTTTT
CASSLAGWTGELFF
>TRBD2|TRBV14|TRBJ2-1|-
TGTGCCAGCAGCCAAGTATCCCCGCGAGCGGGGGGACCACTCAATGAGCAGTTCTTC
CASSQVSPRAGGPLNEQFF
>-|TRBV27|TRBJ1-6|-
TGTGCCAGCAGGGGAATTTACCCCGGGAATTCACCCCTCCACTTT
CASRGIYPGNSPLHF
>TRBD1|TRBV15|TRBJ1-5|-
TGTGCCACCAAACAACGACAGGGGGCGAATGGCAATCAGCCCCAGCATTTT
CATKQRQGANGNQPQHF
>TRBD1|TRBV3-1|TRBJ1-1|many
TGTGCCAGCAGCCAAGTGCGACAGGGGGCTGAAGCTTTCTTT
CASSQVRQGAEAFF
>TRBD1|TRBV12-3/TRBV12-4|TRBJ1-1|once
TGTGCCAGCAGTCTTGGTGGGACAGGATACGGTACTTTCTTT
CASSLGGTGYGTFF
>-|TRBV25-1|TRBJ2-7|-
TGTGCCAGCAGTGGGGGGGCCAGAAACGAGCAGTACTTC
CASSGGARNEQYF
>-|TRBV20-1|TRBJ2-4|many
TGCAGTGCTAGAGTGGGACTCCGAAGGGACATTCAGTACTTC
CSARVGLRRDIQYF
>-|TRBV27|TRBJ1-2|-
TGTGCCAGCAGTTCATCCGGGACCCCCCGGGGCTATGGCTACACCTTC
CASSSSGTPRGYGYTF
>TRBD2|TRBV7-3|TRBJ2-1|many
TGTGCCAGCAGCTTAATCTCGGGGGGGCGGTATGAGCAGTTCTTC
CASSLISGGRYEQFF
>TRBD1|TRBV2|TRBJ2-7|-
TGTGCCAGCAGTGATTGGACAGGGGGCTCCTACGAGCAGTACTTC
CASSDWTGGSYEQYF
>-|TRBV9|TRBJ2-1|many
TGTGCCAGCAGCGTAGACAGCTACAATGAGCAGTTCTTC
CASSVDSYNEQFF
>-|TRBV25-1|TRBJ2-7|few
TGTGCCAGCAGCTTAGGACAGAGCCCCTACGAGCAGTACTTC
CASSLGQSPYEQYF
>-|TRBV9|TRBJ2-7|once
TGTGCCAGCAGCGTAGGCGCAAACGACCACGAGCAGTACTTC
CASSVGANDHEQYF
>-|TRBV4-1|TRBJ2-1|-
TGCGCCAGCAGCCAAAAATTGGTTACCAGCTCCTACAATGAGCAGTTCTTC
CASSQKLVTSSYNEQFF
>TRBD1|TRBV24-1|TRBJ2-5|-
TGTGCCACCAGTGATCCCCTAAGGGGGCGAGAGACCCAGTACTTC
CATSDPLRGRETQYF
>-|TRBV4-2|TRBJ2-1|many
TGTGCCAGCACTGACACCGAGGGTGGGGCGGATGAGCAGTTCTTC
CASTDTEGGADEQFF
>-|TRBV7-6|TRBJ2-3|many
TGTGCCAGCAGCCGAGACCGTGGCGATACGCAGTATTTT
CASSRDRGDTQYF
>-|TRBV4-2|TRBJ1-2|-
TGTGCCAGCAGCCAAGCATTCTCTCCTAACTATGGCTACACCTTC
CASSQAFSPNYGYTF
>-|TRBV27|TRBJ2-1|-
TGTGCCAGCAGTTTATTACAGGGACCTAACAATGAGCAGTTCTTC
CASSLLQGPNNEQFF
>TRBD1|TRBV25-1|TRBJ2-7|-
TGTGCCAGCAGCTCAACGGGACAGGAGACCTACGAGCAGTACTTC
CASSSTGQETYEQYF
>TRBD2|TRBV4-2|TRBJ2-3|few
TGTGCCAGCAGCCAAGAGAAGGTTCCGGGACTAGCTAACACAGATACGCAGTATTTT
CASSQEKVPGLANTDTQYF
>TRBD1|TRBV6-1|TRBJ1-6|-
TGTGCCGGCAGTGACAGGGAGGAAGGCTCACCCCTCCACTTT
CAGSDREEGSPLHF
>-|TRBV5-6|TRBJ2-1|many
TGTGCCAGCAGCTTCTCAGCGAGCTCCTACAATGAGCAGTTCTTC
CASSFSASSYNEQFF
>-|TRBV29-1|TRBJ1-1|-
TGCAGCGATGTTAATGGGAACACTGAAGCTTTCTTT
CSDVNGNTEAFF